This T cell receptor beta chain was obtained from a study of PD-1 blockade in classical Hodgkin lymphoma. Notes on the study in general: Newly diagnosed patients reportedly trailed healthy donors in baseline TCR diversity. Exclusion was the outcome for patients who began nivolumab under 1 year after ASCT. Repertoire differences lack defined causes, possibly disease activity or prior therapy. The CD4+ diversity rise by C4D1 was clearest in complete responders.

Sequenced by immunoSEQ multiplex PCR; TCRdb stores in-frame clones only, minus some. The sample holds around 92,000 clones, 75% to 85% seen once. Time point given: cycle 4 day 1 (C4D1), after more than 5 weeks of nivolumab. No patient escaped relapse after autologous stem cell transplantation, and brentuximab vedotin exposure varied. Of note for this clone: Antigen specificity is unknown.

The receptor comes from a human donor with classical Hodgkin lymphoma. The sample here was peripheral blood mononuclear cells (PBMCs), taken before the fourth cycle of nivolumab.

The CDR3 DNA is TGTGCCAGCAGTTCCCCGACAGGGACGAGTCAGCCCCAGCATTTT. It is translated as CASSSPTGTSQPQHF. The chain carries TRBV28 and TRBJ1-5; 7 bases are a match to TRBD1. CDR3 length: 15 residues. In germline, CDR1 is MDHEN, CDR2 SYDVKM. The V segment lost 4 bases and the J segment 6 bases; nucleotides outside the gene matches: 9.